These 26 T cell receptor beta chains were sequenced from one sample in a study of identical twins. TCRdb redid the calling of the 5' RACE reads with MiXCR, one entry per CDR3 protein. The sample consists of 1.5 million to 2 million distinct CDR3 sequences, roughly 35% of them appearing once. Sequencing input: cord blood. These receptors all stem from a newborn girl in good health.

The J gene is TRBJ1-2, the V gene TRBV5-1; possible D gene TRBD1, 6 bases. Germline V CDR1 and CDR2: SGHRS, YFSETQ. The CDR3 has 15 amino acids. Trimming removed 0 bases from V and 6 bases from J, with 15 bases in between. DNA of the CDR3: TGCGCCAGCAGCTTGGAGGGGCAGGGGAACGATGGCTACACCTTC. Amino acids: CASSLEGQGNDGYTF.

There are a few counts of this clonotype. The CDR3 loop is CATSSGSGIQYF. In DNA, the CDR3 is TGTGCCACCAGTTCAGGGAGCGGCATTCAGTACTTC. V usage is TRBV24-1 and J usage is TRBJ2-7; the D gene could be TRBD1 or TRBD2 (5 bases each). The closer fit of TRBJ2-4 to the DNA end suggests the J call may be wrong. The CDR3 runs to 12 residues. Germline assignment: CDR1 KGHDR and CDR2 SFDVKD.

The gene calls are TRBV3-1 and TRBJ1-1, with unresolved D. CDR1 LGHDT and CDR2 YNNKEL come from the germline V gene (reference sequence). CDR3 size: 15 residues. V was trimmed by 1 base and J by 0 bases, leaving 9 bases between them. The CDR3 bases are TGTGCCAGCAGCCAAGGAACGCCGATGAACACTGAAGCTTTCTTT. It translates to CASSQGTPMNTEAFF.

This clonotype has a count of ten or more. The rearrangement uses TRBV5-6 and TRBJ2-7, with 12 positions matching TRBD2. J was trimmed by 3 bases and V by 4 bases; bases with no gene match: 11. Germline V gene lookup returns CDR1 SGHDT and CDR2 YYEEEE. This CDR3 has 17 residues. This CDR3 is CASSGWTSGDIYYEQYF. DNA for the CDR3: TGTGCCAGCAGCGGTTGGACTAGCGGGGATATTTACTACGAGCAGTACTTC.

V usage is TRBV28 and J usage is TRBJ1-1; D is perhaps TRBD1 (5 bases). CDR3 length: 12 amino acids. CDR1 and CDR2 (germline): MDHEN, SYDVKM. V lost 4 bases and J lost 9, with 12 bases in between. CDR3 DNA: TGTGCCAGCAGTTCAGGGCCACTCAAAGCTTTCTTT. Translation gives CASSSGPLKAFF. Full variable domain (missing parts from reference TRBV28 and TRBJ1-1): DVKVTQSSRYLVKRTGEKVFLECVQDMDHENMFWYRQDPGLGLRLIYFSYDVKMKEKGDIPEGYSVSREKKERFSLILESASTNQTSMYLCASSSGPLKAFFGQGTRLTVV.

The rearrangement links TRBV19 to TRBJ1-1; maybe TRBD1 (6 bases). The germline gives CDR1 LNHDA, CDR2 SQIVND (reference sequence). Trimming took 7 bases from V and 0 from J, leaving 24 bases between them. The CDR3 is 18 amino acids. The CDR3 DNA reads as TGTGCCAGTAAGGGGGATTGGATCTCCCCGAAGATGAACACTGAAGCTTTCTTT. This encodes CASKGDWISPKMNTEAFF.

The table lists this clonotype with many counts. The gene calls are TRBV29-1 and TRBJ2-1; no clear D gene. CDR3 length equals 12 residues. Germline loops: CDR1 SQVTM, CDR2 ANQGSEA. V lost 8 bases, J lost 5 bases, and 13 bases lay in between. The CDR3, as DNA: TGCAGCCCAATTCGGCTAGACAATGAGCAGTTCTTC. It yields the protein CSPIRLDNEQFF.

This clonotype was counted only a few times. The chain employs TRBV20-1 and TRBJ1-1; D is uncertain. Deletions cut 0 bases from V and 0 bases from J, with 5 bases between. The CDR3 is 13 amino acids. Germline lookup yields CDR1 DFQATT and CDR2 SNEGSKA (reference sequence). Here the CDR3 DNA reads TGCAGTGCTAGAGATTGGCTGAACACTGAAGCTTTCTTT. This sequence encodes CSARDWLNTEAFF.

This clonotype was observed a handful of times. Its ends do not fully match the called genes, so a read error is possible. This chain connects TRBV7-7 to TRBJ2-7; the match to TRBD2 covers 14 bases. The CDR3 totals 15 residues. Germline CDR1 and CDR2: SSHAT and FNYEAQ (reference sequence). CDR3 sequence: CASSPGLAGDKEQYF. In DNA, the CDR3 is TGTGCTAGCAGCCCGGGACTAGCGGGAGATAAAGAGCAGTACTTC.

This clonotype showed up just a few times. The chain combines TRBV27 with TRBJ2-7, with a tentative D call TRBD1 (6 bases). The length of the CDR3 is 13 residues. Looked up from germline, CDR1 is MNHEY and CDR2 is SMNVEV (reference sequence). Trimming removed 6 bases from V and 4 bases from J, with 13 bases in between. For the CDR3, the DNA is TGTGCCAGCAGGGGACACGTCTCTTACGAGCAGTACTTC. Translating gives CASRGHVSYEQYF.

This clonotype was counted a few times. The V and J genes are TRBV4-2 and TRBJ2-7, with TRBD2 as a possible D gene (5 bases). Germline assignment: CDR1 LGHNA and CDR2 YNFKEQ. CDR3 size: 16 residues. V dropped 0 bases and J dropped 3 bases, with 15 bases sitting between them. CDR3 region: CASSQEDFGLDYEQYF. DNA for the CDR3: TGTGCCAGCAGCCAAGAAGACTTCGGACTCGACTACGAGCAGTACTTC.

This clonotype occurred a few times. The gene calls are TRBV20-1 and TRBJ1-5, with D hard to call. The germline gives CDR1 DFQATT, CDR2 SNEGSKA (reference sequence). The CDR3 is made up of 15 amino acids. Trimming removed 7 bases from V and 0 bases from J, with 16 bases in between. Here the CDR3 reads CSVQEGFGSNQPQHF. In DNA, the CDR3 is TGCAGTGTCCAAGAGGGATTCGGTAGCAATCAGCCCCAGCATTTT.

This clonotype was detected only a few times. CDR3 in DNA: TGCAGCGTGGCCCGACAGGGCTCCTACAATGAGCAGTACTTC. Its protein is CSVARQGSYNEQYF. V is TRBV29-1 and J is TRBJ2-1; 7 nucleotides agree with TRBD1. The J call may be mistaken, given a closer DNA end match to TRBJ2-7. The CDR3 loop spans 14 amino acids. The germline V gene has CDR1 SQVTM and CDR2 ANQGSEA.

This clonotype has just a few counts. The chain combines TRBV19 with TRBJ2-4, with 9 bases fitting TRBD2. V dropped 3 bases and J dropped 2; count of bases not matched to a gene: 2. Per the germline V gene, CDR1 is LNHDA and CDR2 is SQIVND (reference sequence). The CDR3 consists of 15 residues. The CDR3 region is CASSIASGTKNIQYF. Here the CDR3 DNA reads TGTGCCAGTAGTATCGCTAGCGGGACCAAAAACATTCAGTACTTC.

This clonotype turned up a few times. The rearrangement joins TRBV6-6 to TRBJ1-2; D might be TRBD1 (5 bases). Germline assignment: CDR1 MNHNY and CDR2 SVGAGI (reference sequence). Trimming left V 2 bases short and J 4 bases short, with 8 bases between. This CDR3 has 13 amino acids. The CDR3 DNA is TGTGCCAGCAGTTACGGGGACCGCTATGGCTACACCTTC. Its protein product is CASSYGDRYGYTF.

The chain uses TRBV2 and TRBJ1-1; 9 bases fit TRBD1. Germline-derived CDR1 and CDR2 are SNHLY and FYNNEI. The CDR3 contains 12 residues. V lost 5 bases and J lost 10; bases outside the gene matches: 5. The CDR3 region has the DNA TGTGCCAGCAGTCGACAGGGGGGGGCAGCTTTCTTT. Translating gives CASSRQGGAAFF.

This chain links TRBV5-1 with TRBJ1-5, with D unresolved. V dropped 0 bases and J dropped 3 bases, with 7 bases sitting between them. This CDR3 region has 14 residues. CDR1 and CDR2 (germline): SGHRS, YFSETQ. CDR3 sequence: CASSLGHNNQPQHF. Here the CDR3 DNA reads TGCGCCAGCAGCTTGGGACACAACAATCAGCCCCAGCATTTT.

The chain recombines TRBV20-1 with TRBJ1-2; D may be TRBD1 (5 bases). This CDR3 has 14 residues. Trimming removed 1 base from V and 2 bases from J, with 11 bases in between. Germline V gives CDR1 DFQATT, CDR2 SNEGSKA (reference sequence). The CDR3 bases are TGCAGTGCTAGAGCAGTGGGGGGGAACTATGGCTACACCTTC. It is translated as CSARAVGGNYGYTF.

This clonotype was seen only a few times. The CDR3 loop reads CASSQDPPGVSYNEQFF. In DNA, the CDR3 is TGTGCCAGCAGCCAAGACCCCCCGGGGGTGTCCTACAATGAGCAGTTCTTC. The chain couples TRBV3-1 to TRBJ2-1; D may be TRBD2 (6 bases). The CDR3 sequence is 17 residues long. Germline V gives CDR1 LGHDT, CDR2 YNNKEL (reference sequence). V gave up 0 bases and J gave up 1 base, with 13 bases separating them.

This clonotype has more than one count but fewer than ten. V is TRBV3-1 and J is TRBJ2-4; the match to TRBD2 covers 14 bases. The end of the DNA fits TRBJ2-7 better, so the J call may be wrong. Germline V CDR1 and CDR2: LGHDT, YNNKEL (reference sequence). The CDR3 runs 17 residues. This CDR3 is CASSPARLAGGLNEQYF. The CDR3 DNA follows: TGTGCCAGCAGCCCCGCAAGACTAGCGGGAGGGCTCAACGAGCAGTACTTC.

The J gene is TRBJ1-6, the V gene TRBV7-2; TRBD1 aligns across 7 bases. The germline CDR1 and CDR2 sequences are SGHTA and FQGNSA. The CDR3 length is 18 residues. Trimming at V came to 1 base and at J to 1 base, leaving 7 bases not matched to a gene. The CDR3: CASSLGWRGRSYNSPLHF. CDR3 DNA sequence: TGTGCCAGCAGCTTAGGTTGGAGGGGGCGTTCCTATAATTCACCCCTCCACTTT.

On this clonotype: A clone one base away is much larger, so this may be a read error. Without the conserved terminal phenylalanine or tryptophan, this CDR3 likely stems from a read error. CDR3: CASSSPGVGGYTL. Written as DNA, the CDR3 is TGTGCCAGCAGTTCCCCAGGGGTCGGTGGCTACACCCTC. V gene TRBV27 combines with J gene TRBJ1-2; D possibly corresponds to TRBD1 (6 bases). V was trimmed by 4 bases and J by 7 bases, leaving 13 bases between them. The CDR3 is 13 amino acids. Per germline, CDR1 MNHEY and CDR2 SMNVEV (reference sequence).

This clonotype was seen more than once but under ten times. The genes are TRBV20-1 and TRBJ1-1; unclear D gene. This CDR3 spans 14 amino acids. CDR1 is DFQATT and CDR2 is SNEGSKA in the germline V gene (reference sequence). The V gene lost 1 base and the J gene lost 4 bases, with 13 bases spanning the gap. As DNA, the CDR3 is TGCAGTGCTAGAGTCGGGTGGTACGGCACTGAAGCTTTCTTT. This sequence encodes CSARVGWYGTEAFF.

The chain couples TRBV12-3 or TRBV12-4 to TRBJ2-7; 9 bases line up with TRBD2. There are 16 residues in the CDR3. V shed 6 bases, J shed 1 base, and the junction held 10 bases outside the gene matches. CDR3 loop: CASSRGFSGSSYEQYF. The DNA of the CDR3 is TGTGCCAGCAGCCGAGGATTTAGCGGGAGTTCCTACGAGCAGTACTTC.

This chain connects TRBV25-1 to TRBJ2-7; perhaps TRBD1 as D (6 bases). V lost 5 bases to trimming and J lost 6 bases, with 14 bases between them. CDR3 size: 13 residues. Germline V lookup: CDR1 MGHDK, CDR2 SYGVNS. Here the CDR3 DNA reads TGTGCCAGCAGTTATTTATCCAGGGGCGAGCAGTACTTC. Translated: CASSYLSRGEQYF.

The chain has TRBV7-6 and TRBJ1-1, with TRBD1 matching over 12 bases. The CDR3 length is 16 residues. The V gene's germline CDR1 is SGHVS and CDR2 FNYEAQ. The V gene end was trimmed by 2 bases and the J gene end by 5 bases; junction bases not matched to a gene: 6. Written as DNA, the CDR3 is TGTGCCAGCAGCTTAAGGGGACAGGGGGCTAGAACTGAAGCTTTCTTT. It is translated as CASSLRGQGARTEAFF.